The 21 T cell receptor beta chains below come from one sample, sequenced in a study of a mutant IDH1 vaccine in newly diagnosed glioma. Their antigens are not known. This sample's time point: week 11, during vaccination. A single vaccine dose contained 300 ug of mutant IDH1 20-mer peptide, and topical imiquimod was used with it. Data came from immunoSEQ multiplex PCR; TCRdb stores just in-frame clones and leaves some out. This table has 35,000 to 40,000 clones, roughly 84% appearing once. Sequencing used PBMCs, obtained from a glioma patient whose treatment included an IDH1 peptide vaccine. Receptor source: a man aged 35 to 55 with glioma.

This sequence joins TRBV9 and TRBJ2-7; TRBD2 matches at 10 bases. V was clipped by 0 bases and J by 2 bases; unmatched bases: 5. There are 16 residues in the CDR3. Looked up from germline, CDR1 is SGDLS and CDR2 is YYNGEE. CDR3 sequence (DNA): TGTGCCAGCAGCGTAGCTGGACTAGCGGCTGCCTACGAGCAGTACTTC. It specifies CASSVAGLAAAYEQYF.

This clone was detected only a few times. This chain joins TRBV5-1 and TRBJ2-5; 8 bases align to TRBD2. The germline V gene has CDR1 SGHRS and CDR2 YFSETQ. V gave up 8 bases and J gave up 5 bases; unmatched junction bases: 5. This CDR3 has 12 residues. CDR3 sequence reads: CASGPSGETQYF. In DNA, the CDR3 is TGCGCCAGTGGGCCTAGCGGGGAGACCCAGTACTTC. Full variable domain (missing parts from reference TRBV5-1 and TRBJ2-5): KAGVTQTPRYLIKTRGQQVTLSCSPISGHRSVSWYQQTPGQGLQFLFEYFSETQRNKGNFPGRFSGRQFSNSRSEMNVSTLELGDSALYLCASGPSGETQYFGPGTRLLVL.

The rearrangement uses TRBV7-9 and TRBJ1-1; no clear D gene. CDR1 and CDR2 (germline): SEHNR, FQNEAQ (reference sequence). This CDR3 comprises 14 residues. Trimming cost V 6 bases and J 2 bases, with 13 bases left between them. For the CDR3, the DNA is TGTGCCAGCAGGCCTAGGACGGTTAACACTGAAGCTTTCTTT. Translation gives CASRPRTVNTEAFF.

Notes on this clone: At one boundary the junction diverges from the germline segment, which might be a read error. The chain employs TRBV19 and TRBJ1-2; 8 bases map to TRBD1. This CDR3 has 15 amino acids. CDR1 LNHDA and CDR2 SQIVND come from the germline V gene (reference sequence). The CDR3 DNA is TGTGCGAGTAGTAGTCGGACAGGGAGAGGCTATGGCTACACCTTC. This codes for CASSSRTGRGYGYTF.

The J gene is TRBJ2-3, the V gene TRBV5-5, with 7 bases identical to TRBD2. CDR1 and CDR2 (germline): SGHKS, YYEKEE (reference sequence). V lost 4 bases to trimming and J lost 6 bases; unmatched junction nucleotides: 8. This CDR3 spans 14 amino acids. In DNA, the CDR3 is TGTGCCAGCAGCCATGGGACTACCTTGGATACGCAGTATTTT. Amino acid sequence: CASSHGTTLDTQYF. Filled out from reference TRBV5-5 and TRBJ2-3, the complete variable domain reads DAGVTQSPTHLIKTRGQQVTLRCSPISGHKSVSWYQQVLGQGPQFIFQYYEKEERGRGNFPDRFSARQFPNYSSELNVNALLLGDSALYLCASSHGTTLDTQYFGPGTRLTVL.

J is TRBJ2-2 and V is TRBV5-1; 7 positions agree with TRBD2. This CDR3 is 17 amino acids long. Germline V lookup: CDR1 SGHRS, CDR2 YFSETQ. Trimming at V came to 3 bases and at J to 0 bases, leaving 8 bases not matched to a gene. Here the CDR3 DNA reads TGCGCCAGCAGCTGGAGGATGGCGGGGGCGAACACCGGGGAGCTGTTTTTT. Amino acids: CASSWRMAGANTGELFF.

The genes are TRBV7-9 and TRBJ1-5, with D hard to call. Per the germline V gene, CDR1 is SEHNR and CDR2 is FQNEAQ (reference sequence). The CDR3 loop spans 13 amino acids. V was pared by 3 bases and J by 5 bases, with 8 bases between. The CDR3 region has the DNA TGTGCCAGCAGCTTTGGAGTCGATCAGCCCCAGCATTTT. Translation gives CASSFGVDQPQHF.

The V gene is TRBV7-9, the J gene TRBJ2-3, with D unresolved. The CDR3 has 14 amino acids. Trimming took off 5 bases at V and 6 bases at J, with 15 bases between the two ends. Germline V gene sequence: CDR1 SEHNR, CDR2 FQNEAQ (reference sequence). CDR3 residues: CASSPRVSSDTQYF. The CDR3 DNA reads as TGTGCCAGCAGCCCTAGGGTTTCCTCGGATACGCAGTATTTT.

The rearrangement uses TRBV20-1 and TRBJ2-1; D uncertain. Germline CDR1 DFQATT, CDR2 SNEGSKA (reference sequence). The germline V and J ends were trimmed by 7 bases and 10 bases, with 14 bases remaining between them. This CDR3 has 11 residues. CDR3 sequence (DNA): TGCAGTGTCGGACCCCGTGGGGAGCAGTTCTTC. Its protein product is CSVGPRGEQFF.

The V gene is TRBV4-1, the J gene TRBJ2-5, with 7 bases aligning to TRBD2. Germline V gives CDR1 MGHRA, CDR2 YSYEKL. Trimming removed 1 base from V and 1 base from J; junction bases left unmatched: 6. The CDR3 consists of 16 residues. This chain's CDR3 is CASSQAFLAVQETQYF. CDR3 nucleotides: TGCGCCAGCAGCCAAGCGTTTCTAGCGGTCCAAGAGACCCAGTACTTC.

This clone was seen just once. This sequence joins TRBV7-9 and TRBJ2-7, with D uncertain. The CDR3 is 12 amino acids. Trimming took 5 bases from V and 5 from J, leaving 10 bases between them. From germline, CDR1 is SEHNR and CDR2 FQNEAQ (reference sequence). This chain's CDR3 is CASSPGYDEQYF. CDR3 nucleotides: TGTGCCAGCAGCCCAGGCTACGACGAGCAGTACTTC.

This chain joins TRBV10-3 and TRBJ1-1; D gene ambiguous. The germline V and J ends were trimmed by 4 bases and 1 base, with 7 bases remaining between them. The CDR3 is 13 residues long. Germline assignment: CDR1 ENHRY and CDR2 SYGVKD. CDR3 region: CAISAMGNTEAFF. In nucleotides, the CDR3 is TGTGCCATCAGTGCTATGGGGAACACTGAAGCTTTCTTT.

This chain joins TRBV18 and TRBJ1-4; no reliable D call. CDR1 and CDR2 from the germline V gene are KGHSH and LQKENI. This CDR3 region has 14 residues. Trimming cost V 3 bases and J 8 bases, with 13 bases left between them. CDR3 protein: CASSPGRADEKLFF. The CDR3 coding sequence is TGTGCCAGCTCACCCGGGAGGGCTGACGAAAAACTGTTTTTT.

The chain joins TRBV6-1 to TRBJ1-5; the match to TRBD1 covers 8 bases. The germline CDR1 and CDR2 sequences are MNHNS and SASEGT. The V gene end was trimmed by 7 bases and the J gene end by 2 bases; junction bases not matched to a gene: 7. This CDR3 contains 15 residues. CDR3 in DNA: TGTGCCAGCAAGGACAGGGTCTGGGGCAATCAGCCCCAGCATTTT. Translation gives CASKDRVWGNQPQHF.

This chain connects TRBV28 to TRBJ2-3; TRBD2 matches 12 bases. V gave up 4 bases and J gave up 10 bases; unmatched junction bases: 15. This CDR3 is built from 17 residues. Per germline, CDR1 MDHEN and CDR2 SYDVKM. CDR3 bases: TGTGCCAGCAGTTCCACCTCCAGACTAGCGGGAGTAGGTTCGCAGTATTTT. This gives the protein CASSSTSRLAGVGSQYF.

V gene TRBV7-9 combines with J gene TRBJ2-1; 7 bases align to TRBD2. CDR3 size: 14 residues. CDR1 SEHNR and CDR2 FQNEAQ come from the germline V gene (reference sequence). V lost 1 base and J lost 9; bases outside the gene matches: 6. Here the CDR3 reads CASSLVQRDPEQFF. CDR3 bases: TGTGCCAGCAGCTTAGTTCAGCGGGATCCTGAGCAGTTCTTC.

The CDR3 region is CASGPPGANSGANVLTF. CDR3 DNA: TGTGCCAGCGGGCCGCCAGGGGCGAACTCTGGGGCCAACGTCCTGACTTTC. V and J are TRBV5-8 and TRBJ2-6, with a tentative D call TRBD1 (6 bases). The CDR3 loop spans 17 amino acids. CDR1 SGHTS and CDR2 YDEGEE come from the germline V gene. Trimming stripped 7 bases from V and 0 bases from J, with 17 bases between.

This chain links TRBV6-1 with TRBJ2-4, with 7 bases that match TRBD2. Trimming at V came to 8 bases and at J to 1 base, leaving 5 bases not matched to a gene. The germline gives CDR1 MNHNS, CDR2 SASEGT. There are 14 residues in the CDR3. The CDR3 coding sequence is TGTGCCAGCCAACTAGCGCCGGCCAAAAACATTCAGTACTTC. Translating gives CASQLAPAKNIQYF.

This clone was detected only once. As DNA, the CDR3 is TGTGCCAGCAGCGGGACAGCGTACGAGCAGTACTTC. This encodes CASSGTAYEQYF. The chain uses TRBV9 and TRBJ2-7; D is possibly TRBD1 (6 bases). Looked up from germline, CDR1 is SGDLS and CDR2 is YYNGEE. V gave up 3 bases and J gave up 4 bases, with 8 bases separating them. The CDR3 contains 12 residues.

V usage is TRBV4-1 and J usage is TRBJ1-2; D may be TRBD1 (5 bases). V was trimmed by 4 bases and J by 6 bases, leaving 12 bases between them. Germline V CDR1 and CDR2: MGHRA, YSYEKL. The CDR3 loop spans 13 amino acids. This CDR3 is CASSLLGGDGYTF. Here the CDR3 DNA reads TGCGCCAGCAGCCTTCTCGGGGGGGATGGCTACACCTTC.

The CDR3 spells CASTQYNEQFF. CDR3 coding DNA: TGTGCCAGTACACAGTACAATGAGCAGTTCTTC. The chain couples TRBV19 to TRBJ2-1; D is undetermined. This CDR3 is 11 amino acids long. Germline V gene lookup returns CDR1 LNHDA and CDR2 SQIVND (reference sequence). The V and J ends lost 7 bases and 4 bases respectively, with 5 bases between them.